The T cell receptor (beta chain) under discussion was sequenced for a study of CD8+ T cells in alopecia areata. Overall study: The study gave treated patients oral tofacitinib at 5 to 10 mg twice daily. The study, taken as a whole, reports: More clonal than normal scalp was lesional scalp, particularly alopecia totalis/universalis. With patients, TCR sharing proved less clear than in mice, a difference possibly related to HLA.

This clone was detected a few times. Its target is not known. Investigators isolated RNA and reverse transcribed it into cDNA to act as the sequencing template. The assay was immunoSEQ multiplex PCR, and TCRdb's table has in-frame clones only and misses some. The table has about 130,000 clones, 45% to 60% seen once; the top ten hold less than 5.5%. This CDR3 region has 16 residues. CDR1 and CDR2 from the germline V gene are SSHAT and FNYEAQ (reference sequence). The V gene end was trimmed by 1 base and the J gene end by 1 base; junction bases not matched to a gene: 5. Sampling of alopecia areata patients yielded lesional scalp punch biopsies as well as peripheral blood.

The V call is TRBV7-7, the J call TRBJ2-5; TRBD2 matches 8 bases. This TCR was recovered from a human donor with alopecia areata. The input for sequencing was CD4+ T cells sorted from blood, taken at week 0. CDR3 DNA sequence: TGTGCCAGCAGCTTAGAAGCGCGGGGGGTCCAAGAGACCCAGTACTTC. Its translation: CASSLEARGVQETQYF.